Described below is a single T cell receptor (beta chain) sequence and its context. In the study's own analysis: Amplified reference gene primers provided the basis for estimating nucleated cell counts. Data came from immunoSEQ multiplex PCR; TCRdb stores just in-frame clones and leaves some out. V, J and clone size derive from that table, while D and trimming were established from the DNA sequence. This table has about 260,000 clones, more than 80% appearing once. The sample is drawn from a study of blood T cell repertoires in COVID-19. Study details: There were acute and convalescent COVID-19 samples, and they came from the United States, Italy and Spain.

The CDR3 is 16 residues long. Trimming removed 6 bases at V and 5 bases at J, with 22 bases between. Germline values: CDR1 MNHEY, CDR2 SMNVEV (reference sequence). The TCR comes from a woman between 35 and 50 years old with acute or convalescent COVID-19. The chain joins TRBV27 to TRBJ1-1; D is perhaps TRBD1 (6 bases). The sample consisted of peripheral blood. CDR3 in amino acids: CASSQAPTGLGTEAFF. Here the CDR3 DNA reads TGTGCCAGCAGCCAAGCACCTACAGGGTTAGGGACTGAAGCTTTCTTT.